Listed below are T cell receptor beta chains from one sample, sequenced in a study of blood T cell repertoires in COVID-19. Assay: immunoSEQ multiplex PCR; the TCRdb copy retains only in-frame clones and omits some. This table has some 110,000 clones, about nine tenths appearing once. The sequencing sample was made of peripheral blood. These receptors came from a man between 45 and 60 years old with acute or convalescent COVID-19. Each CDR3 is given with its conserved first and last residue. A D gene is named only where the DNA matches it firmly. A row's size may be missing; if present it is once, few, many or a size class.

d_call | clone_size | j_call | v_call | cdr3_nt | cdr3_aa
TRBD2 | . | TRBJ2-5 | TRBV3-1/TRBV3-2 | TGTGCCAGCAGCCAAGATTGGGCTAGCGGGAGGGCCAGGGAGACCCAGTACTTC | CASSQDWASGRARETQYF
. | . | TRBJ1-5 | TRBV19 | TGTGCCAGTACCCAAGAGGGCAGCCGGCCCCAGCATTTT | CASTQEGSRPQHF
TRBD2 | . | TRBJ2-3 | TRBV29-1 | TGCAGCGTTGAGACTAGCGGGAGACCAGATACGCAGTATTTT | CSVETSGRPDTQYF
TRBD1 | . | TRBJ2-3 | TRBV11-3 | TGTGCCAGCAGCTTAGATCTCTTGCGACAGGGCGCTTTTAGCACAGATACGCAGTATTTT | CASSLDLLRQGAFSTDTQYF
. | once | TRBJ2-7 | TRBV11-2 | TGTGCCAGCAGCTCGTCGCAGGGCAGGAGCCCCTACGAGCAGTACTTC | CASSSSQGRSPYEQYF
TRBD1 | . | TRBJ1-5 | TRBV18 | TGTGCCAGCTCATCAACAGGGGATCAGCCCCAGCATTTT | CASSSTGDQPQHF
. | few | TRBJ1-1 | TRBV10-1 | TGCGCCAGCAGTGAGTTTTCCGGCACTGAAGCTTTCTTT | CASSEFSGTEAFF
TRBD1 | . | TRBJ1-6 | TRBV2 | TGTGCCAGCTCCCGGGACAGGGGGAATTCACCCCTCCACTTT | CASSRDRGNSPLHF
. | . | TRBJ2-7 | TRBV19 | TGTGCCAGTAGTACTACAGGGCTGACCTACGAGCAGTACTTC | CASSTTGLTYEQYF
. | . | TRBJ2-5 | TRBV6-5 | TGTGCCACAGACAATCAAGAGACCCAGTACTTC | CATDNQETQYF
. | . | TRBJ1-5 | TRBV7-9 | TGTGCCAGCAGCCCCCCGGGGGAGGGCAATCAGCCCCAGCATTTT | CASSPPGEGNQPQHF
TRBD2 | . | TRBJ2-1 | TRBV7-8 | TGTGCCAGCAGCTTACCCGGGACTAGCTCCAGAAAAATCGGCAATGAGCAGTTCTTC | CASSLPGTSSRKIGNEQFF
TRBD1 | . | TRBJ1-1 | TRBV28 | TGTGCCAGCAGTTTGGGACAGGGCGGAACTGAAGCTTTCTTT | CASSLGQGGTEAFF
. | once | TRBJ1-2 | TRBV25-1 | TGTGCCAGCAGTACCTCCGGGACTGGCTATGGCTACACCTTC | CASSTSGTGYGYTF
TRBD2 | once | TRBJ2-7 | TRBV3-1/TRBV3-2 | TGTGCCAGCAGCCACTGGAGGACTAGCATGTACGAGCAGTACTTC | CASSHWRTSMYEQYF
TRBD1 | . | TRBJ2-2 | TRBV27 | TGTGCCAGCGGCCCCCCTCCGGGACAGCTGAACACCGGGGAGCTGTTTTTT | CASGPPPGQLNTGELFF
. | . | TRBJ1-3 | TRBV3-1/TRBV3-2 | TGTGCCAGCAGCCAAGGACCAGCGAGCTCTGGAAACACCATATATTTT | CASSQGPASSGNTIYF
TRBD2 | . | TRBJ2-7 | TRBV5-1 | TGCGCCAGCAGCATCGGGACTAGCGGGGCCTACGAGCAGTACTTC | CASSIGTSGAYEQYF
TRBD1 | once | TRBJ2-7 | TRBV29-1 | TGCAGCGCGTCGGGACAGGGTAACGAGCAGTACTTC | CSASGQGNEQYF
TRBD2 | few | TRBJ2-2 | TRBV9 | TGTGCCAGCAGCGGGGCCCAGCGGGGTAACACCGGGGAGCTGTTTTTT | CASSGAQRGNTGELFF
. | . | TRBJ2-7 | TRBV28 | TGTGCCAGCAGTCTCTTGGGTGTAGACTGGTACGAGCAGTACTTC | CASSLLGVDWYEQYF
. | . | TRBJ1-1 | TRBV20-1 | TGCAGTGCTAGTATGCGCAGGGACACTGAAGCTTTCTTT | CSASMRRDTEAFF
TRBD2 | . | TRBJ2-5 | TRBV28 | TGTGCCAGCAGCAAGCCGACTAGCGGGAGAGAGACCCAGTACTTC | CASSKPTSGRETQYF
. | . | TRBJ2-5 | TRBV3-1/TRBV3-2 | TGTGCCAGCAGCCAAGATTGGGGGAGGGAGACCCAGTACTTC | CASSQDWGRETQYF
. | . | TRBJ1-4 | TRBV4-1 | TGCGCCAGCAGCCGTAATGGAGCAACTAATGAAAAACTGTTTTTT | CASSRNGATNEKLFF
. | . | TRBJ1-5 | TRBV28 | TGTGCCAGCAGTTTAGGAAAGGGCGGGGACAATCAGCCCCAGCATTTT | CASSLGKGGDNQPQHF
TRBD2 | few | TRBJ2-1 | TRBV19 | TGTGCCAGTAGTATAGAGGCCGGGACTAGGGCTCCCAATGAGCAGTTCTTC | CASSIEAGTRAPNEQFF
. | few | TRBJ2-7 | TRBV5-1 | TGCGCCAGCAGCTTGACACCTTCGGAGCAGTACTTC | CASSLTPSEQYF
. | . | TRBJ2-1 | TRBV20-1 | TGCAGTGCCAGGCACGGACAGGAGCAGTTCTTC | CSARHGQEQFF
. | . | TRBJ1-3 | TRBV27 | TGTGCCAGCGGGTACGCGGGGGGCTCTGGAAACACCATATATTTT | CASGYAGGSGNTIYF